The T cell receptor beta chain described here comes from a study of blood T cell repertoires in COVID-19 (dated by TCRdb to about 2020). Regarding the complete study: Samples from collaborators originated in the United States, Italy and Spain and spanned both the acute and convalescent phases of COVID-19. The prospective study material was composed of cDNA or gDNA derived from T cells, B-cell-depleted T cells, or PBMCs. Deeply sampled blood TCRbeta repertoires from subjects exposed to, actively infected with, or recovered from COVID-19 were included in the dataset. The repertoires were released in a freely available public database intended as a resource for research on the immune response to SARS-CoV-2. The samples were drawn from two sources: the first 160 participants of the ongoing ImmuneRACE study, and approximately 1,300 subjects contributed by 6 global collaborators. Sample metadata almost always included a de-identified subject ID, COVID-19 status, age in years and sex. Where available, HLA class I and class II types were taken from metadata supplied by the sample provider and were not determined by assay-based typing. Study-wide conclusions, independent of this receptor: The quantity of clinical and demographic metadata differed by source and by participant and was supplied without curation.

Remarks on this clone: The target of this receptor is not known. No base-level quality is on record; no much larger clone is a single base apart.

TCRbeta CDR3 regions were amplified from genomic DNA by means of the immunoSEQ Assay, a bias-controlled multiplex PCR. In the source study's methods: Nucleated cell counts per sample were estimated from amplification of reference gene primers within the assay. To quantify the absolute abundance of each unique TCRbeta CDR3 rearrangement, sequence reads were collapsed and filtered. Productive Simpson clonality was computed per sample as the square root of Simpson's diversity index over productive rearrangements. The table was pulled from immuneACCESS by TCRdb, which kept in-frame rearrangements only. Such tables lose some clones; where checked, under half of the loss comes from unresolved V genes, and the rest has no known cause. V, J and clone size reflect that table, while D and trimming were determined from the DNA. Within this sample are 130,000 to 150,000 clones, with about 87% of them counted one time only. The ten most abundant clones make up over 9% of the sample.

V drops 4 bases and J drops 3 bases, leaving 14 bases in between. CDR1 and CDR2 are read off the germline V gene as SGHRS and YFSETQ. Including cysteine and phenylalanine, the CDR3 has 14 amino acids. Only the CDR3 DNA is retained, 42 bases long and in frame from the first base. Participants in the prospective study were enrolled through a virtual design, were aged about 18 to 89 years, and lived in approximately 25 United States geographic areas. Cohort assignment in the prospective study relied on participant-reported clinical history from a screening survey and a study questionnaire. Recovered participants in ImmuneRACE Cohort 3 were defined by two consecutive negative NP/OP PCR tests, clearance by a healthcare professional, or resolution of symptoms. Each participant in the prospective study had whole blood, serum and a nasopharyngeal or oropharyngeal swab collected by mobile phlebotomists. Over a roughly two-month period, participants in the prospective study had the option of providing additional blood draws and questionnaires. Prospective study blood samples were shipped either frozen or at room temperature before DNA extraction.

This sequence was found in a man aged 55 to 70 who had recovered from COVID-19. The rearranged segments are TRBV5-1 and TRBJ2-7; TRBD2 is possibly the D segment (5 matching bases). The source material was PBMCs or T cells enriched from blood (not recorded which). The DNA sequence follows: TGCGCCAGCAGCCCCACTAGAGGCGTCTACGAGCAGTACTTC. Translated, it reads CASSPTRGVYEQYF.